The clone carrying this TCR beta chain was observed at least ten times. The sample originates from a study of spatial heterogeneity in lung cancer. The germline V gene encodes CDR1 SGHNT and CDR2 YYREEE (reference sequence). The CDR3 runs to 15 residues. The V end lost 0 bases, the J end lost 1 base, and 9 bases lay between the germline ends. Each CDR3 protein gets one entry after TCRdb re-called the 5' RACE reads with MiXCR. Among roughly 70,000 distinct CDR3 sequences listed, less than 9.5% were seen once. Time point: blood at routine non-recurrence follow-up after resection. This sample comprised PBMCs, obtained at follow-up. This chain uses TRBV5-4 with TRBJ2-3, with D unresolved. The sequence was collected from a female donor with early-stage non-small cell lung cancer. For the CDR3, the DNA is TGTGCCAGCAGCTTGGAGGTGGACCGCACAGATACGCAGTATTTT. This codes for CASSLEVDRTDTQYF.